This T cell receptor beta chain was found in a study of shared clonotypes between healthy human individuals. The study, taken as a whole, reports: Lower generation probabilities were found for non-shared clonotypes than for those shared by all four donors.

Repertoires were generated with immunoSEQ multiplex PCR, while TCRdb's copy carries only in-frame clones and drops some. The data hold about 2 million clones, with about 95% observed a single time. In regard to this clone: What it recognizes is unknown.

CDR1 and CDR2 (germline): SNHLY, FYNNEI. Trimming took 7 bases from V and 6 from J, leaving 11 bases between them. The CDR3 covers 12 residues. In the naive CD8 group, cells lacked CD45RO and were positively selected for CCR7, so terminally differentiated effector memory CD45RA+ cells were left out. This sequence joins TRBV2 and TRBJ2-3, with D perhaps TRBD1 (5 bases). Sample: naive CD8+ T cells sorted from blood. This clonotype originated in a man aged 18 to 30 in good health. Here the CDR3 DNA reads TGTGCCAGCATCGCAGACAGTGATACGCAGTATTTT. This sequence encodes CASIADSDTQYF. Drawing the rest from reference TRBV2 and TRBJ2-3, the complete variable domain is EPEVTQTPSHQVTQMGQEVILRCVPISNHLYFYWYRQILGQKVEFLVSFYNNEISEKSEIFDDQFSVERPDGSNFTLKIRSTKLEDSAMYFCASIADSDTQYFGPGTRLTVL.